These T cell receptor beta chains were read from a single sample in a study of cytotoxic CD8 clonotypes in ibrutinib-treated CLL. The repertoire was sequenced with immunoSEQ multiplex PCR; TCRdb's copy has only in-frame clones and lacks some. The data contain about 140,000 clones, 85% to 95% of them singletons. Material: PBMCs, obtained after 12 months of ibrutinib treatment. These receptors came from a human donor with chronic lymphocytic leukemia. Both conserved end residues are part of each CDR3. A D gene is named only where the DNA matches it firmly. A row's size may be missing; if present it is once, few, many or a size class.

D gene | J gene | clone size | V gene | CDR3 DNA | CDR3 protein
- | TRBJ2-1 | - | TRBV11-2 | TGTGCCAGCAGCTTACTACAGCGTTATACCTACAATGAGCAGTTCTTC | CASSLLQRYTYNEQFF
- | TRBJ2-3 | - | TRBV7-2 | TGTGCCAGCAGCGGAAGAGCGCGGCCTAGCACAGATACGCAGTATTTT | CASSGRARPSTDTQYF
- | TRBJ2-5 | - | TRBV11-2 | TGTGCCAGCAGCTTTCATGGGACCCTAAAAGAGACCCAGTACTTC | CASSFHGTLKETQYF
- | TRBJ2-7 | - | TRBV9 | TGTGCCAGCAGCGCGCAGGGTGACTCCTACGAGCAGTACTTC | CASSAQGDSYEQYF
TRBD2 | TRBJ2-1 | - | TRBV2 | TGTGCCAGCAGTGAGCGGTGGGAGGGCCCGTCAAACAATGAGCAGTTCTTC | CASSERWEGPSNNEQFF
- | TRBJ1-1 | - | TRBV30 | TGTGCCTGGAGTGTAGGTCGGCAGAACACTGAAGCTTTCTTT | CAWSVGRQNTEAFF
- | TRBJ2-7 | - | TRBV11-3 | TGTGCCAGCAGCTTAGATACAAAAGGAGGCTACGAGCAGTACTTC | CASSLDTKGGYEQYF
TRBD1 | TRBJ1-5 | - | TRBV28 | TGTGCCAGCAGGCCAGACAGGGGGCCGAGCAATCAGCCCCAGCATTTT | CASRPDRGPSNQPQHF
- | TRBJ2-7 | once | TRBV7-2 | TGTGCCAGCGCCCCTAGCAAGTACGAGCAGTACTTC | CASAPSKYEQYF
- | TRBJ2-3 | - | TRBV28 | TGTGCCAGCAGTTATCGGGTGTACAGACAATCCACAGATACGCAGTATTTT | CASSYRVYRQSTDTQYF
TRBD2 | TRBJ2-3 | - | TRBV9 | TGTGCCAGCAGCACTTCTAGCGGGAGCACAGATACGCAGTATTTT | CASSTSSGSTDTQYF
- | TRBJ1-1 | - | TRBV21-1 | TGTGCCAGCAGCAAAGACCCAGGAGTGGTGAACACTGAAGCTTTCTTT | CASSKDPGVVNTEAFF
TRBD1 | TRBJ2-2 | - | TRBV7-9 | TGTGCCAGCAGCTTACCAGGGGGCAACACCGGGGAGCTGTTTTTT | CASSLPGGNTGELFF
- | TRBJ2-1 | - | TRBV9 | TGTGCCAGCACCGTGACCCGGGACCTAGGTGAGCAGTTCTTC | CASTVTRDLGEQFF
TRBD2 | TRBJ2-5 | - | TRBV29-1 | TGCAGCGTTGAAGGGGCGGGGGAGGAGACCCAGTACTTC | CSVEGAGEETQYF
- | TRBJ2-1 | - | TRBV30 | TGTGCCCGGATGGTAGCGGTTGAGTTGGCCTCCTACAATGAGCAGTTCTTC | CARMVAVELASYNEQFF
- | TRBJ2-5 | - | TRBV5-8 | TGTGCCAGCAGCGGCCGGAGTTACCAAGAGACCCAGTACTTC | CASSGRSYQETQYF
TRBD1 | TRBJ2-6 | once | TRBV5-6 | TGTGCCAGCAGCGTGGACAGGGGGCTCTTTGGGGCCAACGTCCTGACTTTC | CASSVDRGLFGANVLTF
- | TRBJ2-7 | - | TRBV4-3 | TGCGCCAGCAGCCAAAACAGGGTCTACGAGCAGTACTTC | CASSQNRVYEQYF
- | TRBJ2-7 | - | TRBV28 | TGTGCCAGGGAATGGGGAGGACCGAAATACGAGCAGTACTTC | CAREWGGPKYEQYF
- | TRBJ2-2 | - | TRBV4-1 | TGCGCCAGCAGCCAAGAGACCGGGACACATAACACCGGGGAGCTGTTTTTT | CASSQETGTHNTGELFF
- | TRBJ1-5 | - | TRBV18 | TGTGCCAGCTCACCAAGCCAAGGCGATCAGCCCCAGCATTTT | CASSPSQGDQPQHF
TRBD2 | TRBJ2-7 | - | TRBV7-9 | TGTGCCAGCAGCTCCATAGCGGGACTAGCCTACGAGCAGTACTTC | CASSSIAGLAYEQYF
- | TRBJ2-3 | - | TRBV5-1 | TGCGCCAGCACCCAGTCCACAGATACGCAGTATTTT | CASTQSTDTQYF
- | TRBJ1-3 | - | TRBV7-2 | TGTGCCAGCAGCTTAGACGTGGGATCCTCTGGAAACACCATATATTTT | CASSLDVGSSGNTIYF
- | TRBJ1-1 | once | TRBV18 | TGTGCCAGCTCGCAGATGAACACTGAAGCTTTCTTT | CASSQMNTEAFF
TRBD1 | TRBJ2-7 | - | TRBV28 | TGTGCCAGCAGTTCACAGGGGATCCACGAGCAGTACTTC | CASSSQGIHEQYF
- | TRBJ2-2 | - | TRBV5-1 | TGCGCCAGCAGCTTGGATGCAGTGAACACCGGGGAGCTGTTTTTT | CASSLDAVNTGELFF
- | TRBJ1-3 | - | TRBV6-5 | TGTGCCAGCAGTTCCAGCACCGGGTCCGGTCGAACCATATATTTT | CASSSSTGSGRTIYF
TRBD2 | TRBJ2-1 | - | TRBV19 | TGTGCCAGTAGTTCCTTCAGCGGGAGCACCTACAATGAGCAGTTCTTC | CASSSFSGSTYNEQFF
TRBD2 | TRBJ2-5 | - | TRBV11-2 | TGTGCCAGCAGCCGCAGCGGGGCAGTCCAAGAGACCCAGTACTTC | CASSRSGAVQETQYF
- | TRBJ1-1 | - | TRBV7-2 | TGTGCCAGCAGCTGGACAGAAGGAAACACTGAAGCTTTCTTT | CASSWTEGNTEAFF
- | TRBJ2-3 | - | TRBV6-1 | TGTGCCAGCAGTAGAGGGAGCCTAGGAACAGATACGCAGTATTTT | CASSRGSLGTDTQYF
TRBD2 | TRBJ2-1 | once | TRBV4-3 | TGCGCCAGCAGCCTCCTGACTAGCGGGAGTGTCCCCCACAATGAGCAGTTCTTC | CASSLLTSGSVPHNEQFF
- | TRBJ1-4 | - | TRBV28 | TGTGCCAGCAGTTTCCCAAAAGGAGCGTCTATCGGAGGAGAAAAACTGTTTTTT | CASSFPKGASIGGEKLFF
- | TRBJ1-2 | - | TRBV5-4 | TGTGCCAGCAGCAGGGACCGCATCTATGGCTACACCTTC | CASSRDRIYGYTF
- | TRBJ2-1 | - | TRBV5-1 | TGCGCCAGCAGCTTGGCCCACAACAATGAGCAGTTCTTC | CASSLAHNNEQFF
TRBD1 | TRBJ1-2 | - | TRBV6-5 | TGTGCCAGCAGTTACTCGAGGGACAGTAACTATGGCTACACCTTC | CASSYSRDSNYGYTF
TRBD1 | TRBJ2-1 | once | TRBV30 | TGTGCCTGGCGGACAGGGCTTATATACAATGAGCAGTTCTTC | CAWRTGLIYNEQFF
TRBD1 | TRBJ1-2 | - | TRBV6-5 | TGTGCCAGCAGCATGCAGGGGGAAGGTGGCTACACCTTC | CASSMQGEGGYTF
TRBD1 | TRBJ2-7 | - | TRBV18 | TGTGCCAGCTCACCACCGGGACAGACCTACGAGCAGTACTTC | CASSPPGQTYEQYF
- | TRBJ2-4 | - | TRBV25-1 | TGTGCCAGCAGTGATTGGGGGGACATTCAGTACTTC | CASSDWGDIQYF